Included here is one T cell receptor (beta chain) sequence, with context. The target of this receptor is not known. No base-level quality is on record; no much larger clone is a single base apart. This entry belongs to a study of cytomegalovirus exposure and HLA in healthy donors (dated 2017 in TCRdb). In terms of the full investigation: According to an earlier analysis of 587 of the donors, about 179 million T cells yielded 117 million unique TCR beta sequences and 276 Gb of sequence data. Among about 360 genotyped donors of the cohort, an average of roughly 240,000 unique TCR beta nucleotide sequences were sequenced per donor, roughly 20% of them non-productive. An earlier analysis of nearly 600 of the donors applied high-throughput TCR beta sequencing to assess whether each TCR beta V gene segment acted as functional or pseudogenic. HLA typing included class I and class II loci at four-digit resolution. The study combined high-throughput TCR immunosequencing, statistical association of individual TCRs with disease status, and machine learning to predict cytomegalovirus infection status. Four or five DR-DQ haplotypes were handled as single units for association and clustering because linkage in the cohort was strong. Using immunosequencing, the study profiled T cell repertoires from about 650 subjects and related those repertoires to cytomegalovirus serostatus. An early release that covered about 640 HLA-typed donors contained 300 to 350 gigabases of sequencing data and tens of millions of unique TCR sequences. Donor age, sex, ethnicity and CMV serostatus were collected together with the repertoire data. Along with the roughly 670-subject first cohort, a separate validation cohort of more than 90 different subjects was used. In the later analysis, no new phenotypic data were used to find candidate immune exposures; instead, reliance was placed on TCR beta sequences and their occurrence across donors. Typing coverage differed by locus: A, B, C, DRB1 and DQB1 were typed in roughly 629-630 donors, DQA1 in 522, DPA1 in 600 to 610, and DPB1 in roughly 470. Of the 350 to 450 genotyped donors, less than 85% were placed in the genetic ancestry cluster associated with self-reported Caucasian donors. The aim of the study was to test whether cataloging public T cell receptors could identify signatures of past pathogen exposure. All discovery cohort repertoires had been generated using a single sequencing platform. A later genetic analysis used genome-wide SNP genotypes for about 60% of the roughly 670 donors, treating that subset as a discovery cohort. A later analysis re-examined previously published TCR beta repertoires from just over 650 donors and added high-resolution HLA genotyping to investigate patterns of TCR occurrence. The full study reports these points: In a later analysis, around 17,000 TCR beta sequences were associated with specific HLA alleles at a false discovery rate of 0.05. A cluster of highly shared sequence variants was judged likely to be a technical artifact of the sequencing pipeline. The authors suggested that the approach could potentially be extended to other disease states and immunological phenotypes. In a later analysis, most CMV-associated TCR beta chains were found to appear HLA-restricted, with HLA associations seemingly driven largely by CMV exposure. Because HLA typing was unavailable for some donors at each locus, only the typed subset was used in association tests. In a later analysis, the rate of TCR association differed among HLA loci, with DRB1 alleles having the most associated TCRs and HLA-C alleles having the fewest. Most TCR sequences were observed very rarely across donors, whereas some public TCRs were present in many individuals. Only TCR beta chains were sequenced in this cohort, and the absence of alpha or paired-chain data limited detectable features. In a later analysis, several top co-occurrence clusters were reported to appear linked to parvovirus B19, influenza, CMV and Epstein-Barr virus. Because counts were too low, 15 or so rarely observed V segments, including chromosome 9 orphons, were excluded from the earlier analysis of some 540 of the donors. Compared with equally common non-associated chains, HLA-associated TCR beta chains in a later analysis were more clonally expanded and had lower generation probabilities. An earlier analysis of around 600 of the donors showed that most TCR beta V segments appeared in productive rearrangements either about 87% or about 30% of the time, which broadly matched IMGT annotations. Assigning TCR associations to individual alleles was difficult when HLA alleles, especially DR and DQ, strongly co-occurred. A further reported finding was that TCR beta sequences accurately predicted the HLA-A and HLA-B alleles for most subjects in the first cohort. CMV serostatus was the only immune exposure information available for the cohort. In vitro tests confirmed that a few of the cytomegalovirus-associated TCR beta chains recognize cytomegalovirus antigens. Correlated functional status among segregating V segments might reflect linkage disequilibrium, but an unknown experimental factor could not be ruled out. In both the original and validation cohorts, the classifier was reported to diagnose cytomegalovirus status with high specificity and sensitivity. Sequencing depth was assumed to be roughly uniform across donors in the presence/absence analyses, though that assumption may not hold. A later genetic analysis reported fewer N-insertions in productive TCRs among donors in an Asian-associated ancestry cluster than the roughly 700-donor mean. The study gave a list of over 150 TCR beta chains associated with cytomegalovirus. Because the 87-base-pair reads could not distinguish some IMGT-functional V segments, including TRBV6-2 and TRBV6-3, those segments were excluded. An association between a missense DCLRE1C variant and V-gene and J-gene trimming of TCR beta chains was found in a later genetic analysis and replicated in an independent cohort.

In total, fewer than 750 healthy bone marrow donors made up the cohort. All cohort members were sampled while nominally healthy, although unrecorded immune exposures were likely present. The donor was CMV seronegative and was included in the group of a few hundred seronegative cohort members. Every donor gave a peripheral blood sample, and the peripheral blood mononuclear cells from that sample were used for TCR beta sequencing. The Qiagen DNeasy Blood Extraction Kit was used to extract genomic DNA from the blood cell samples. CDR1 and CDR2 (MNHNS, SASEGT) derive from the germline V gene. From V the trimming removes 1 base and from J it removes 7 bases, while the gene matches leave 13 bases of the junction unaccounted for. Taken from cysteine to phenylalanine, the CDR3 has 16 residues. Only CDR3 DNA remains: 48 bases, in frame from the first base. Receptor amplification or capture employed the immunoSEQ multiplex PCR assay. A mixture of 60 forward primers for TCR Vbeta segments and 13 reverse primers for TCR Jbeta segments was used in the multiplex PCR. The CDR3 region of rearranged TCR beta genes was amplified from genomic DNA by a multiplex PCR assay. On the Illumina HiSeq System, the amplified TCR beta libraries were sequenced as 87-base-pair reads. The original methods were these. In a later analysis, some 80 million unique TCR beta chains were counted across the 690 or so repertoires, and approximately 9.9 million of these chains were shared by at least two donors. Raw reads were error-corrected and collapsed into unique sequences with a nearest-neighbor algorithm that merged closely related sequences to remove PCR and sequencing errors. CDR3 sequences were aligned to IMGT reference sequences to assign V, D and J gene segments. Each retained sequence needed at least a six-nucleotide match to both a V gene segment and a J gene segment. A rearrangement was called productive if the CDR3 had no stop codons and remained in frame with V and J, and every other rearrangement was called non-productive. Following IMGT convention, CDR3 was defined as the stretch from the second conserved V-encoded cysteine up to the conserved J-encoded phenylalanine. The earlier analysis of some 550 of the donors excluded any sequence lacking an unambiguous match to a single V gene segment. An earlier analysis of under 750 of the donors called V segments functional above 56.7% productive rearrangements and segregating when the between-donor standard deviation exceeded 5%. A statistical classification framework was developed to diagnose cytomegalovirus status using the catalog of TCR beta chain sequences. In a later analysis, V and J genes were assigned by comparing TCR nucleotide sequences against IMGT/GENE-DB human TR gene sequences. The TCRdist pipeline was used in a later analysis to assign CDR3 sequences and most-parsimonious VDJ recombination scenarios. In a later analysis, each TCR beta chain was defined by its CDR3 amino acid sequence together with its V-gene family, and reads without a unique V-gene family were excluded. As a way to deal with suspected cross-contamination and a sequencing artifact, a later analysis dropped approximately 570 nucleotide sequences that were highly shared and had low generation probability. In a later analysis, a clonal expansion index for each public chain was calculated from normalized within-repertoire ranks of inferred template counts. In a later analysis, generation probabilities were computed with a VDJ recombination model fitted to out-of-frame rearrangements, and the resulting probabilities were checked against IGoR. In a later analysis, TCR-TCR, TCR-HLA and TCR-CMV co-occurrence was scored with hypergeometric tests, and a repertoire-size bias correction was applied to TCR pairs. False discovery rates were estimated in a later analysis by permuting HLA or CMV assignments 20 times. In a later analysis, co-occurring TCRs were grouped using DBSCAN, and TCRdist sequence similarity was added for clustering within HLA-allele-positive subsets. For co-occurrence clustering, repertoires with fewer than 30,000 or more than 120,000 public chains were excluded, along with five repertoires with anomalous nucleotide sharing. This is the immuneACCESS table as TCRdb keeps it, with only in-frame sequences that have V and J called. A part of the clones is gone; compared with another copy, unresolved V genes explain less than half, and the rest is unexplained. Clone size and the V and J calls come from that table; the DNA yielded D and trimming. The sample includes under 200,000 clones, with about 82% observed a single time. Of the sample, about 0.76% falls within the top ten clones.

The source of this sequence is a woman aged 18-29 years in good health and CMV-seronegative. The specimen sequenced was PBMCs. The sequence joins TRBV6-1 to TRBJ2-7; 7 bases in the middle match TRBD1. The DNA is TGTGCCAGCAGTGAAGAAGACGGGACAGCCTCTCAGGAGCAGTACTTC. This encodes CASSEEDGTASQEQYF.